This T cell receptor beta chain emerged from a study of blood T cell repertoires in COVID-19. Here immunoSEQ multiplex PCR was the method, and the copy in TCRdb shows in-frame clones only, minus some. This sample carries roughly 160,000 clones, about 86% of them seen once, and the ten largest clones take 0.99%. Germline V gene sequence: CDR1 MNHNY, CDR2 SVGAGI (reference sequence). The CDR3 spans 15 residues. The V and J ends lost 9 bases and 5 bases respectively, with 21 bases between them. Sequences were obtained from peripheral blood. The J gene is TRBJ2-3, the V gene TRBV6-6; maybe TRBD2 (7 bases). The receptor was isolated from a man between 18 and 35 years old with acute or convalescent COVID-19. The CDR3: CASGRELRQVDTQYF. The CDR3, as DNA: TGTGCCAGTGGGAGGGAGCTTCGACAGGTAGATACGCAGTATTTT.